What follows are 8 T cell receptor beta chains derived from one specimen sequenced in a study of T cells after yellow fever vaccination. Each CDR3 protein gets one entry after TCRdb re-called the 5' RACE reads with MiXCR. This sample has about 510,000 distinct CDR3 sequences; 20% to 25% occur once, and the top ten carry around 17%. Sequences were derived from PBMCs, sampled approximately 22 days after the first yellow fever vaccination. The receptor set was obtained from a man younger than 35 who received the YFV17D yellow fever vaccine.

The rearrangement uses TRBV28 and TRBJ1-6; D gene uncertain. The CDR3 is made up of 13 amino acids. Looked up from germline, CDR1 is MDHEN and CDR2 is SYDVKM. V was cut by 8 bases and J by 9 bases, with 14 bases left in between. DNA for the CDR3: TGTGCCAGCCATGAAAGTCGGCGTTCACCCCTCCACTTT. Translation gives CASHESRRSPLHF.

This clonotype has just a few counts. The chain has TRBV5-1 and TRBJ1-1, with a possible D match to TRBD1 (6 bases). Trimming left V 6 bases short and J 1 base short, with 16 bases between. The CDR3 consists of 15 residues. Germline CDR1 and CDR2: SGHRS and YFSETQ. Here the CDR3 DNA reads TGCGCCAGCACCACTCTGACAGGTTCGAACACTGAAGCTTTCTTT. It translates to CASTTLTGSNTEAFF.

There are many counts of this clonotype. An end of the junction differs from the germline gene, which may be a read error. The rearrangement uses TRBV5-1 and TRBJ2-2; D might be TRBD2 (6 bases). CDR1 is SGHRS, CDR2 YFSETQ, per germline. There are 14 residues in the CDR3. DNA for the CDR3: TGTGCCAGCAGCTTAGCGGCGAACACCGGGGAGCTGTTTTTT. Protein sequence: CASSLAANTGELFF.

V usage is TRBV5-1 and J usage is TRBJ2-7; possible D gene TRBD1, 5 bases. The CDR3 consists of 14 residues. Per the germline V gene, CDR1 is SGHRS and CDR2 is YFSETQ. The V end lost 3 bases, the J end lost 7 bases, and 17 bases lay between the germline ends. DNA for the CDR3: TGCGCCAGCAGCTGGACCGACCAAAGGGGAGAGCAGTACTTC. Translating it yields CASSWTDQRGEQYF.

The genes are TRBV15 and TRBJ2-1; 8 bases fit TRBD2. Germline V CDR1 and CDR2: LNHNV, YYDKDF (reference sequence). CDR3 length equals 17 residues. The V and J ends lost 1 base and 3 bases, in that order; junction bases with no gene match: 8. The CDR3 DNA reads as TGTGCCACCAGCAGAGGAGGTAGCGGGGTTCTCTACAATGAGCAGTTCTTC. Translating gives CATSRGGSGVLYNEQFF.

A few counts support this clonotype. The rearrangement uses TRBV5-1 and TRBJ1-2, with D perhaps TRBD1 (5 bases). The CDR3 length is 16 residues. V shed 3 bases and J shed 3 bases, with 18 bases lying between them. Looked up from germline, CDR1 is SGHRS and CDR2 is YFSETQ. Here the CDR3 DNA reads TGCGCCAGCAGCTCGACGAAAACCGGGGCTTACTATGGCTACACCTTC. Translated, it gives CASSSTKTGAYYGYTF.

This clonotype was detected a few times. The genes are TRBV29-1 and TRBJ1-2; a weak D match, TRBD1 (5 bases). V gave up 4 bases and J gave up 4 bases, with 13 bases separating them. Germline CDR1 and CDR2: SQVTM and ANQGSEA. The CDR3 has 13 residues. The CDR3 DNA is TGCAGCGTTGGTCCCGGACATCGCTATGGCTACACCTTC. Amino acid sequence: CSVGPGHRYGYTF.

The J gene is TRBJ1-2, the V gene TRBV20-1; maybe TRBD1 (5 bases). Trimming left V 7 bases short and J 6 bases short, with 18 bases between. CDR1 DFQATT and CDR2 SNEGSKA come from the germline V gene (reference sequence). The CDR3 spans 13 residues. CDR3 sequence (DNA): TGCAGTGTCAGAAGGGGACCGACCGATGGCTACACCTTC. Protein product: CSVRRGPTDGYTF.